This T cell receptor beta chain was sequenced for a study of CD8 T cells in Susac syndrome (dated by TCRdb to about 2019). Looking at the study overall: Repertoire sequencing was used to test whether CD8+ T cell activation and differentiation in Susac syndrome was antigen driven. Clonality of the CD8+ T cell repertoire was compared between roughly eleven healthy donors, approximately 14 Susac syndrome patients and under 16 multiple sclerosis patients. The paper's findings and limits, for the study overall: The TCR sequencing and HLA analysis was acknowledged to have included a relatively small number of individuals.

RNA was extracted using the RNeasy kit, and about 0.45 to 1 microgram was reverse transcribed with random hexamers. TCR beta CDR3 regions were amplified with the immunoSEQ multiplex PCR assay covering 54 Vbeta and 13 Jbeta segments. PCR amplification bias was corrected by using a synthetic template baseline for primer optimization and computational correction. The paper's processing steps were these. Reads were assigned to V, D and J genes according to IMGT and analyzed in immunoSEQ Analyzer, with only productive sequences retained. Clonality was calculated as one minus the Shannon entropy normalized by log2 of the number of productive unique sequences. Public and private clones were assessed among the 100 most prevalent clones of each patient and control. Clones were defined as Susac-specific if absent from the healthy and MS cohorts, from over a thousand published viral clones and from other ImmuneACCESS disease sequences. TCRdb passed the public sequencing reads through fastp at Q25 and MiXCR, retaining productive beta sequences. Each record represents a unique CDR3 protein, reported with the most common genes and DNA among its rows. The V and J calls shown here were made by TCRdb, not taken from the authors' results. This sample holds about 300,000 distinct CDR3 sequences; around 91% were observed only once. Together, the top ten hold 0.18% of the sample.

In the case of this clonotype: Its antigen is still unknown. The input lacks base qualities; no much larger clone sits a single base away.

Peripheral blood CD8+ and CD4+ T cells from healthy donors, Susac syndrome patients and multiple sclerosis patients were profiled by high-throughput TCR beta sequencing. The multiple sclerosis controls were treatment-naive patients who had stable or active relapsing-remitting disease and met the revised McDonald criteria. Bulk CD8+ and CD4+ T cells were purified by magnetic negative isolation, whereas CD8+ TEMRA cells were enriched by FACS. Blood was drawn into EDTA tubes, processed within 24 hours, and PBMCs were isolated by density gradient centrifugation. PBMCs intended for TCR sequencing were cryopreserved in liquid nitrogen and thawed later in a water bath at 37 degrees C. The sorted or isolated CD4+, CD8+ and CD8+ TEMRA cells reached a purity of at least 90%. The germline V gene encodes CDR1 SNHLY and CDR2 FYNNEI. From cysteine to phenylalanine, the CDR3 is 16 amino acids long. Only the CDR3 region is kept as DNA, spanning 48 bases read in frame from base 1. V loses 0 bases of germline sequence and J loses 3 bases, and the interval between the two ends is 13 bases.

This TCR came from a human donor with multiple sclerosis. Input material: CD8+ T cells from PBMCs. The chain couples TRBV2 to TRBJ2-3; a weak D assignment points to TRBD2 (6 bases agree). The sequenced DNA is TGTGCCAGCAGTGAAGCATGGTCTAGCGAGACAGATACGCAGTATTTT. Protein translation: CASSEAWSSETDTQYF.